Presented here are 13 T cell receptor beta chains from one specimen sequenced in a study of metastatic and nonmetastatic thyroid tumors. TCRdb re-called the PCR reads via MiXCR. The sample consists of 7,800 or so clones, under 20% of them appearing once. Thyroid surgery took place with no prior treatment in any patient. The sample consisted of adjacent normal tissue. Every receptor here comes from a female donor with papillary thyroid cancer or a benign thyroid nodule (not recorded which). Some clones in this sample may be carry-over from other donors' samples.

Ten or more counts support this clone. The chain carries TRBV4-2 and TRBJ2-1, with D unclear. CDR1 and CDR2 (germline): LGHNA, YNFKEQ. CDR3 length equals 17 residues. The ends were cut back, 3 bases at V and 0 bases at J, with 15 bases in the middle. The chain's CDR3 is CASSQISSLSSYNEQFF. Here the CDR3 DNA reads TGTGCCAGCAGCCAGATAAGTTCGCTAAGCTCCTACAATGAGCAGTTCTTC.

V is TRBV20-1 and J is TRBJ2-1; D call uncertain. Germline V gene sequence: CDR1 DFQATT, CDR2 SNEGSKA (reference sequence). The V gene lost 6 bases and the J gene lost 15 bases, with 18 bases spanning the gap. The CDR3 sequence is 11 residues long. This CDR3 reads CSALFREVLFF. CDR3 bases: TGCAGTGCGCTGTTTCGAGAGGTATTGTTCTTC.

This clone was observed many times. V and J are TRBV2 and TRBJ1-2; possibly TRBD1 for D (5 bases). With 8 bases removed from V and 3 bases from J, the gap between germline ends came to 10 bases. This CDR3 contains 12 residues. Per the germline V gene, CDR1 is SNHLY and CDR2 is FYNNEI. CDR3 residues: CASEGRDYGYTF. CDR3 coding DNA: TGTGCCAGCGAAGGCAGGGACTATGGCTACACCTTC.

This clone ranks as medium-sized. V is TRBV7-2 and J is TRBJ1-1, with D perhaps TRBD1 (5 bases). V gave up 11 bases and J gave up 5 bases, with 15 bases separating them. Germline CDR1 and CDR2: SGHTA and FQGNSA. The CDR3 runs 12 residues. This CDR3 reads CAQGTGGTEAFF. The CDR3 DNA follows: TGTGCCCAGGGAACAGGCGGGACTGAAGCTTTCTTT.

This clone has ten or more counts. This sequence joins TRBV7-9 and TRBJ1-1, with D uncertain. Trimming took off 6 bases at V and 6 bases at J, with 11 bases between the two ends. The germline V gene encodes CDR1 SEHNR and CDR2 FQNEAQ (reference sequence). This CDR3 contains 12 residues. The CDR3 DNA is TGTGCCAGCAGGGAGCTTCTCGCTGAAGCTTTCTTT. Amino acids: CASRELLAEAFF.

This clone was seen repeatedly, ten times or more. The J gene is TRBJ2-1, the V gene TRBV18; 16 bases are a match to TRBD2. The CDR3 runs to 16 residues. Germline V gene sequence: CDR1 KGHSH, CDR2 LQKENI. Trimming at V came to 0 bases and at J to 8 bases, leaving 1 base not matched to a gene. The CDR3 coding sequence is TGTGCCAGCTCACCACCGGGACTAGCGGGGGGGCATGAGCAGTTCTTC. Translation gives CASSPPGLAGGHEQFF.

The V and J genes are TRBV11-3 and TRBJ2-7; D unresolved. The CDR3 runs 14 residues. V gave up 1 base and J gave up 3 bases, with 10 bases separating them. Germline CDR1 SGHNT, CDR2 YENEEA. CDR3 DNA: TGTGCCAGCAGCTTAGGGCCCCAGAGCTACGAGCAGTACTTC. It is translated as CASSLGPQSYEQYF. The full variable domain, completed using reference TRBV11-3 and TRBJ2-7, is EAGVVQSPRYKIIEKKQPVAFWCNPISGHNTLYWYLQNLGQGPELLIRYENEEAVDDSQLPKDRFSAERLKGVDSTLKIQPAELGDSAVYLCASSLGPQSYEQYFGPGTRLTVT.

This clone was seen repeatedly, ten times or more. The V and J genes are TRBV14 and TRBJ2-5; no clear D. Trimming cost V 0 bases and J 7 bases, with 12 bases left between them. CDR1 and CDR2 from the germline V gene are SGHDN and FVKESK. The CDR3 consists of 14 residues. DNA for the CDR3: TGTGCCAGCAGCCAAGAATTTGGGTATGGGACCCAGTACTTC. This codes for CASSQEFGYGTQYF.

This chain uses TRBV18 with TRBJ2-7; weak D call: TRBD1 (5 bases). The germline CDR1 and CDR2 sequences are KGHSH and LQKENI. V lost 3 bases and J 3 bases, leaving 15 bases between the germline ends. The CDR3 is made up of 15 amino acids. CDR3 nucleotide sequence: TGTGCCAGCTCACCGGATTACGGGCAGGGCTACGAGCAGTACTTC. This translates into CASSPDYGQGYEQYF.

V is TRBV5-1 and J is TRBJ2-1; 7 bases match TRBD2. There are 11 residues in the CDR3. Germline V gene lookup returns CDR1 SGHRS and CDR2 YFSETQ. The CDR3 DNA follows: TGCGCTCTGGCGGGAGACAATGAGCAGTTCTTC. Translating gives CALAGDNEQFF.

Only a few counts were recorded for this clone. The V gene is TRBV5-1, the J gene TRBJ1-1; TRBD1 might be the D (6 bases). This CDR3 region has 13 residues. The germline V and J ends were trimmed by 2 bases and 1 base, with 6 bases remaining between them. Germline loops: CDR1 SGHRS, CDR2 YFSETQ. The CDR3 here is CASSLGGNTEAFF. The CDR3 bases are TGCGCCAGCAGCTTAGGGGGGAACACTGAAGCTTTCTTT.

In its sample, this clone was seen many times. The sample holds other DNA sequences that translate to the same CDR3. V and J are TRBV20-1 and TRBJ2-1; 11 bases align to TRBD2. Trimming took 6 bases from V and 5 from J; bases not matched to a gene: 9. Looked up from germline, CDR1 is DFQATT and CDR2 is SNEGSKA (reference sequence). The CDR3 length is 15 residues. The DNA for the CDR3 is TGCAGTGCGCGCCCTCTAGCGGGGGGCCACAATGAGCAGTTCTTC. This translates into CSARPLAGGHNEQFF.

A note on this clone: The conserved final phenylalanine or tryptophan is absent from the CDR3, which likely points to a read error. It is unclear where the CDR3 begins or ends on the DNA, so no DNA is shown, and the CDR3 is as TCRdb lists it. The chain couples TRBV30 to TRBJ2-2. The V gene's germline CDR1 is GTSNPN and CDR2 SVGIG (reference sequence). The CDR3 is 14 amino acids long, termini counted. The CDR3 protein is CAWVTGRVTGELFS.